This TCR beta chain originates from a study of blood T cell repertoires in COVID-19. For the study at large: From the United States, Italy and Spain came samples of acute and convalescent COVID-19. In each case, the material was cDNA or gDNA derived from T cells, B-cell-depleted T cells, or PBMCs.

Trimming took 1 base from V and 4 from J, leaving 13 bases between them. CDR3 length: 15 residues. Germline V gives CDR1 SEHNR, CDR2 FQNEAQ (reference sequence). In the source study's methods: Scientists estimated how many nucleated cells there were by amplifying reference gene primers. TCRdb's copy holds only in-frame clones and misses some; the assay was immunoSEQ multiplex PCR. V and J calls and clone size come straight from that table; D and trimming were deduced from the DNA. The repertoire holds 95,000 to 150,000 clones, with just under 80% as singletons. The chain uses TRBV7-9 and TRBJ1-2; D call uncertain. This TCR derives from a man aged 60 to 75 with active or convalescent COVID-19. Input material: peripheral blood. The DNA of the CDR3 is TGTGCCAGCAGCTTAGGCCAAGGAGACCTCTATGGCTACACCTTC. Protein sequence: CASSLGQGDLYGYTF.